A selection of T cell receptor beta chains follows, all from one sample in a study of sequential checkpoint blockade in melanoma. Clones were read by immunoSEQ multiplex PCR, and TCRdb kept only the in-frame ones, dropping some. The sample lists some 19,000 clones; about 74% were seen once. Material: CD8+ T cells sorted from blood (inferred from file names), obtained from a patient given nivolumab and ipilimumab in sequence. The receptor source for this set is a human donor with melanoma. Each CDR3 is given with its conserved first and last residue. D genes are given only for firm matches. Expanded clones are given a class, and other clones once, few, many or no size at all.

.	.	TRBV2	TRBJ1-6	TGTGCCAGCAGTGAACGTTCTGGGCTCTATAATTCACCCCTCCACTTT	CASSERSGLYNSPLHF
.	.	TRBV4-2	TRBJ2-5	TGTGCCAGCAGCCAGACCCCCATGCGGGCCGAGGAGACCCAGTACTTC	CASSQTPMRAEETQYF
.	TRBD2	TRBV13	TRBJ2-2	TGTGCCAGCAGCTTTAGCGGGACGGACACCGGGGAGCTGTTTTTT	CASSFSGTDTGELFF
.	.	TRBV5-1	TRBJ2-7	TGCGCCAGTACCTGGGACTCGAGCTCCTACGAGCAGTACTTC	CASTWDSSSYEQYF
.	.	TRBV6-1	TRBJ1-1	TGTGCCAGCAGTGAGGAGGGGACGAACACTGAAGCTTTCTTT	CASSEEGTNTEAFF
.	.	TRBV4-1	TRBJ2-7	TGCGCCAGCAGCTCGGGGAACGAGCAGTACTTC	CASSSGNEQYF
.	.	TRBV7-9	TRBJ1-4	TGTGCCAGCAGCGGAGGGTCGGACAATGAAAAACTGTTTTTT	CASSGGSDNEKLFF
once	.	TRBV6-5	TRBJ1-2	TGTGCCAGCAGTTACACGGGAATTGCTGGCTACACCTTC	CASSYTGIAGYTF
.	TRBD1	TRBV11-2	TRBJ1-2	TGTGCCAGCAGCTTAGATCTTCCAGGGGGCGATGGCTACACCTTC	CASSLDLPGGDGYTF
.	.	TRBV9	TRBJ2-1	TGTGCCAGCAAAAACACAGGGAATGAGCAGTTCTTC	CASKNTGNEQFF
.	.	TRBV11-2	TRBJ1-1	TGTGCCAGCAGCTTAGGCGGGGGAGCTGAAGCTTTCTTT	CASSLGGGAEAFF
.	.	TRBV9	TRBJ1-2	TGTGCCAGCAGCGTAGCTACAGAGAACTATGGCTACACCTTC	CASSVATENYGYTF
.	.	TRBV6-5	TRBJ1-2	TGTGCCAGCAGTTACTCGGCAGAAACCCCTTATGGCTACACCTTC	CASSYSAETPYGYTF
.	TRBD2	TRBV27	TRBJ2-7	TGTGCCAGCAGCCTTCAAGCTAGCGGGAGGTGGGAGGAGCAGTACTTC	CASSLQASGRWEEQYF
few	.	TRBV13	TRBJ2-2	TGTGCCAGCAGCTCAGGACTTACCGGGGAGCTGTTTTTT	CASSSGLTGELFF
.	.	TRBV15	TRBJ2-1	TGTGCCACCAGCAGAGACCGAGCGGGTACCTATAATGAGCAGTTCTTC	CATSRDRAGTYNEQFF
.	.	TRBV27	TRBJ2-1	TGTGCCGCAAGCGGCTACAATGAGCAGTTCTTC	CAASGYNEQFF
.	TRBD1	TRBV6-6	TRBJ1-1	TGTGCCAGCAACTTTCCGGGACAGGAAGCTTTCTTT	CASNFPGQEAFF
.	.	TRBV4-1	TRBJ2-7	TGCGCCAGCAGCCAAGTGGGCGGGAAGACCTACGAGCAGTACTTC	CASSQVGGKTYEQYF
.	.	TRBV5-6	TRBJ2-2	TGTGCCAGCAGCTTGCCTCAGGGGACGACCGGGGAGCTGTTTTTT	CASSLPQGTTGELFF
.	.	TRBV27	TRBJ2-7	TGTGCCAGCAGTTTAGGAGGGGGCGTCTACGAGCAGTACTTC	CASSLGGGVYEQYF
.	TRBD2	TRBV7-2	TRBJ2-7	TGTGCCAGCAGCCCACGGGAGGGTGCCTACGAGCAGTACTTC	CASSPREGAYEQYF